This TCR beta chain was documented in a study of chemoradiotherapy in HPV16-positive cancers. General study results and limits: For HPV16-positive patients, expanding HPV-responsive T cells associated with longer recurrence-free survival. Candidate HPV-specific clones and E7-related TCR motifs grew in tumor during treatment.

Of note for this clone: Its target is not known.

Sequencing used immunoSEQ multiplex PCR; TCRdb keeps in-frame clones, though not all of them. The table records fewer than 500 clones, 70% to 90% of them present only once. V gave up 1 base and J gave up 8 bases; unmatched junction bases: 8. The germline gives CDR1 SGHDT, CDR2 YYEEEE. This CDR3 has 14 amino acids. V is TRBV5-6 and J is TRBJ1-2, with TRBD1 matching over 7 bases. This TCR was sampled from a human donor with HPV-associated anogenital cancer. The sample here was tumor tissue, taken from a patient who underwent chemoradiotherapy. This CDR3 reads CASSLRNRGSGYTF. CDR3 sequence (DNA): TGTGCCAGCAGCTTGCGGAACAGGGGATCGGGCTACACCTTC.